The rows below give T cell receptor beta chains drawn from one sample of a study of OX40 agonist ivuxolimab in advanced cancers. The data were produced by immunoSEQ multiplex PCR, yet TCRdb's version contains in-frame clones alone and is incomplete. The sample lists tens of thousands of clones, around 88% occurring once. The specimen was CD4+ or CD8+ T cells sorted from blood, collected in a trial of the OX40 agonist ivuxolimab. All receptors come from an adult with an advanced solid tumor such as melanoma, head and neck, liver or kidney cancer. Both conserved end residues are part of each CDR3. Fields, in order: D gene, V gene, J gene, clone size, CDR3 protein, CDR3 DNA. D genes are given only for firm matches. Clone size is shown for a subset of rows, as once, few, many or a class of expanded clone.

D: TRBD2; V: TRBV10-1; J: TRBJ2-1; size: once; CDR3: CASSDPTSGSVNEQFF; DNA: TGCGCCAGCAGTGATCCGACTAGCGGGAGTGTGAATGAGCAGTTCTTC
D: .; V: TRBV11-2; J: TRBJ1-1; size: few; CDR3: CASSLGREAFF; DNA: TGTGCCAGCAGCTTAGGGAGGGAAGCTTTCTTT
D: TRBD2; V: TRBV6-1; J: TRBJ2-3; size: .; CDR3: CASSDAASGSRDTQYF; DNA: TGTGCCAGCAGTGATGCGGCTAGCGGGAGTAGGGATACGCAGTATTTT
D: .; V: TRBV4-1; J: TRBJ2-1; size: .; CDR3: CASSQEQPDEQFF; DNA: TGCGCCAGCAGCCAAGAACAGCCCGATGAGCAGTTCTTC
D: .; V: TRBV6-1; J: TRBJ2-1; size: once; CDR3: CASSYGNEQFF; DNA: TGTGCCAGCAGTTATGGTAATGAGCAGTTCTTC
D: .; V: TRBV19; J: TRBJ1-5; size: .; CDR3: CASTQTGYSNQPQHF; DNA: TGTGCCAGTACCCAGACAGGTTATAGCAATCAGCCCCAGCATTTT
D: .; V: TRBV6-5; J: TRBJ2-1; size: .; CDR3: CASSYGYEQFF; DNA: TGTGCCAGCAGTTACGGGTATGAGCAGTTCTTC
D: TRBD1; V: TRBV30; J: TRBJ2-1; size: .; CDR3: CAWSTGTGNEQFF; DNA: TGTGCCTGGAGCACCGGGACAGGGAATGAGCAGTTCTTC
D: TRBD2; V: TRBV18; J: TRBJ2-3; size: .; CDR3: CASSPPLAEWTSTDTQYF; DNA: TGTGCCAGCTCACCCCCTCTAGCGGAGTGGACTAGCACAGATACGCAGTATTTT
D: TRBD1; V: TRBV2; J: TRBJ2-5; size: .; CDR3: CASSGGDGEDRADAETQYF; DNA: TGTGCCAGCAGTGGGGGCGATGGCGAGGACAGGGCAGATGCGGAGACCCAGTACTTC
D: .; V: TRBV21-1; J: TRBJ2-2; size: .; CDR3: CASSKVDFSGIPGELFF; DNA: TGTGCCAGCAGCAAAGTCGACTTTAGCGGGATACCCGGGGAGCTGTTTTTT
D: .; V: TRBV29-1; J: TRBJ2-2; size: medium-sized; CDR3: CSVQTLAANTGELFF; DNA: TGCAGCGTCCAAACACTCGCGGCGAACACCGGGGAGCTGTTTTTT
D: .; V: TRBV2; J: TRBJ2-5; size: .; CDR3: CASSEGGGAGETQYF; DNA: TGTGCCAGCAGTGAAGGTGGGGGGGCTGGGGAGACCCAGTACTTC
D: .; V: TRBV4-1; J: TRBJ1-1; size: .; CDR3: CASSSQGRNTEAFF; DNA: TGCGCCAGCAGCTCCCAAGGACGGAACACTGAAGCTTTCTTT
D: .; V: TRBV7-9; J: TRBJ2-7; size: .; CDR3: CASSHRDGTYEQYF; DNA: TGTGCCAGCAGCCACCGGGACGGTACCTACGAGCAGTACTTC
D: .; V: TRBV7-3; J: TRBJ2-7; size: .; CDR3: CASSTKGVGGEQYF; DNA: TGTGCCAGCAGCACAAAGGGTGTCGGGGGCGAGCAGTACTTC
D: TRBD2; V: TRBV30; J: TRBJ2-7; size: .; CDR3: CAWSDLGLAGAEQYF; DNA: TGTGCCTGGAGTGACCTGGGACTAGCGGGAGCCGAGCAGTACTTC
D: .; V: TRBV6-4; J: TRBJ1-2; size: .; CDR3: CASSDSDSSGYTF; DNA: TGTGCCAGCAGTGACTCAGACAGTTCGGGCTACACCTTC
D: TRBD1; V: TRBV6-5; J: TRBJ2-5; size: once; CDR3: CASKRQGGVRETQYF; DNA: TGTGCCAGCAAGAGACAGGGGGGTGTGAGGGAGACCCAGTACTTC
D: .; V: TRBV28; J: TRBJ2-1; size: .; CDR3: CASSLALAFGNTNNEQFF; DNA: TGTGCCAGCAGTTTGGCCTTGGCTTTTGGCAATACAAACAATGAGCAGTTCTTC
D: .; V: TRBV19; J: TRBJ1-5; size: .; CDR3: CASSVRDNSNQPQHF; DNA: TGTGCCAGTAGTGTCCGGGACAATAGCAATCAGCCCCAGCATTTT
D: TRBD2; V: TRBV6-4; J: TRBJ2-3; size: .; CDR3: CASSPTSGSGDTQYF; DNA: TGTGCCAGCAGCCCGACTAGCGGGAGTGGTGATACGCAGTATTTT
D: .; V: TRBV30; J: TRBJ2-2; size: once; CDR3: CAWYQAVPGELFF; DNA: TGTGCCTGGTATCAGGCCGTCCCCGGGGAGCTGTTTTTT
D: TRBD2; V: TRBV7-6; J: TRBJ2-2; size: .; CDR3: CASSRTSGRANTGELFF; DNA: TGTGCCAGCAGCCGTACTAGCGGGAGAGCGAACACCGGGGAGCTGTTTTTT
D: .; V: TRBV27; J: TRBJ2-1; size: .; CDR3: CASSSSRSTIYNEQFF; DNA: TGTGCCAGCAGTTCTTCACGATCGACTATCTACAATGAGCAGTTCTTC
D: .; V: TRBV7-7; J: TRBJ1-3; size: .; CDR3: CASSLNRDGGNTIYF; DNA: TGTGCTAGCAGCTTAAACCGGGACGGTGGAAACACCATATATTTT
D: .; V: TRBV5-1; J: TRBJ1-1; size: .; CDR3: CASSLAGGFTEAFF; DNA: TGCGCCAGCAGCTTGGCCGGGGGTTTCACTGAAGCTTTCTTT
D: .; V: TRBV27; J: TRBJ1-5; size: .; CDR3: CASSLFSNQPQHF; DNA: TGTGCCAGCAGTTTATTTAGCAATCAGCCCCAGCATTTT
D: .; V: TRBV30; J: TRBJ1-1; size: few; CDR3: CAFSENTEAFF; DNA: TGTGCCTTTTCTGAGAACACTGAAGCTTTCTTT
D: .; V: TRBV21-1; J: TRBJ1-5; size: .; CDR3: CASSKGKQGQPQHF; DNA: TGTGCCAGCAGCAAAGGAAAACAGGGTCAGCCCCAGCATTTT
D: TRBD2; V: TRBV27; J: TRBJ2-7; size: .; CDR3: CASSLSGGRASYEQYF; DNA: TGTGCCAGCAGTTTATCGGGAGGGAGGGCCTCCTACGAGCAGTACTTC
D: .; V: TRBV29-1; J: TRBJ1-1; size: .; CDR3: CSAVGQSEAFF; DNA: TGCAGCGCCGTAGGACAGAGCGAAGCTTTCTTT
D: .; V: TRBV30; J: TRBJ2-7; size: .; CDR3: CAWSYTGPAYEQYF; DNA: TGTGCCTGGAGTTATACAGGGCCCGCCTACGAGCAGTACTTC
D: .; V: TRBV7-9; J: TRBJ2-2; size: .; CDR3: CASSIGGTLTGELFF; DNA: TGTGCCAGCAGCATAGGGGGGACGTTGACCGGGGAGCTGTTTTTT